This T cell receptor beta chain was recovered during a study of control samples from healthy donors and cancer patients. This clone occurred once. Profiled with immunoSEQ multiplex PCR; TCRdb holds only in-frame clones, not every one. The table includes 150,000 to 200,000 clones, around nine tenths detected once. The CDR3 is made up of 15 amino acids. V was pared by 7 bases and J by 4 bases, with 14 bases between. Per germline, CDR1 MDHEN and CDR2 SYDVKM. This rearrangement joins TRBV28 to TRBJ1-6; D call uncertain. This TCR derives from a man under 40 in good health. Sequencing was carried out using blood. CDR3 loop: CASKSPTDYNSPLHF. CDR3 DNA: TGTGCCAGCAAAAGTCCGACGGATTATAATTCACCCCTCCACTTT.